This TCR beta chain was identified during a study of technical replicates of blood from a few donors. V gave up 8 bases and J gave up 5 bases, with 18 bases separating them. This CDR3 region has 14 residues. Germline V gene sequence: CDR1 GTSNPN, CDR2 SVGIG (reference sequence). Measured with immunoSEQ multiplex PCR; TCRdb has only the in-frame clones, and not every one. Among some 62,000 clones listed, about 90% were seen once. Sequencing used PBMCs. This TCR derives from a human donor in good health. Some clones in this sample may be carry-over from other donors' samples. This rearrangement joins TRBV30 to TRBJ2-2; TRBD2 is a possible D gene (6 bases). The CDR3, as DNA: TGTGCCCTCCGTAGGGCGGGGCGAACCGGGGAGCTGTTTTTT. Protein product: CALRRAGRTGELFF.